The clone carrying this T cell receptor (beta chain) came up many times. This sample was included in a study of blood T cell repertoires in COVID-19. The wider study: Specimens from acute and convalescent COVID-19 originated in the United States, Italy and Spain. The analysed material was cDNA or gDNA that came from T cells, B-cell-depleted T cells, or PBMCs.

The V and J ends lost 4 bases and 9 bases, in that order; junction bases with no gene match: 13. Germline loops: CDR1 SGHNT, CDR2 YYREEE (reference sequence). The CDR3 runs 17 residues. Study processing details: Estimated nucleated cell counts came from reference gene primer amplification. Sequenced by immunoSEQ multiplex PCR; TCRdb stores in-frame clones only, minus some. V, J and clone size are those of that table, while D and trimming were read from the DNA. This sample has 68,000 or so clones, with 70% to 80% found just once. Material: peripheral blood. This TCR came from a human donor in a cohort sampled during active COVID-19. The V gene is TRBV5-4, the J gene TRBJ1-6; TRBD1 agrees at 10 bases. The CDR3 DNA sequence: TGTGCCAGCAGCATGGACAGGGGGACGATTAGCTCTTCACCCCTCCACTTT. Translation gives CASSMDRGTISSSPLHF.